This T cell receptor beta chain was captured by sequencing in a study of identical twins. With template switching, a universal primer site was added, and the cDNA carried unique molecular identifiers. Each CDR3 protein is one row after TCRdb ran MiXCR on the 5' RACE reads. This table holds about 390,000 distinct CDR3 sequences, roughly 9% found once. General study findings and limits: Some out-of-frame alpha sequences were shared by twins, and these showed excess low generation probability. High-abundance cord blood beta clonotypes had fewer insertions; memory repertoires showed none.

CDR3 length: 12 residues. With 6 bases removed from V and 10 bases from J, the gap between germline ends came to 13 bases. This clonotype has just a few counts. Its specificity is unknown. The rearrangement joins TRBV12-3 or TRBV12-4 to TRBJ2-1; D ambiguous. The sequence was obtained from a woman aged 45-59 years in good health. The specimen was naive T cells sorted from blood. In DNA form, the CDR3 reads TGTGCCAGCAGCCCGTCCAGTCTCGAGCAGTTCTTC. Encoded protein: CASSPSSLEQFF.